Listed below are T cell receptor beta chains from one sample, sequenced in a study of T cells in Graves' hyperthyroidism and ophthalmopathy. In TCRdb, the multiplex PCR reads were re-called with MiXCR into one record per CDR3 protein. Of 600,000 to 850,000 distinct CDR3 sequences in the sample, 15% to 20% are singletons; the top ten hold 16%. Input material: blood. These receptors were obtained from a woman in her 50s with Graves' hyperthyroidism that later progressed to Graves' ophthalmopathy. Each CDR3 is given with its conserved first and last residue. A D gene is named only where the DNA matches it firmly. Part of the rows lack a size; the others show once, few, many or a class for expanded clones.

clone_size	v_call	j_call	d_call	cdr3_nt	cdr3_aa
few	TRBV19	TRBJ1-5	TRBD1	TGTGCCAGTAGTATGGGACAGATCAATCAGCCCCAGCATTTT	CASSMGQINQPQHF
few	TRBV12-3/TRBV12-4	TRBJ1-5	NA	TGTGCCAGCAGATTCGGACTAGCGAAACAGCCCCAGCATTTT	CASRFGLAKQPQHF
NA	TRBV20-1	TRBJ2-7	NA	TGCAGTGCTCCTTTTCCCGGGACGGCCCCTGGCGAGCAGTACTTC	CSAPFPGTAPGEQYF
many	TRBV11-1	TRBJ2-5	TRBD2	TGTGCCAGCAGCTTAGCGCGAGGGACTATAGAGACCCAGTACTTC	CASSLARGTIETQYF
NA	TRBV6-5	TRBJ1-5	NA	TGTGCCAGCAGTTATGCACCAAGAAGCAATCAGCCCCAGCATTTT	CASSYAPRSNQPQHF
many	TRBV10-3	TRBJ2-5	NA	TGTGCCATCAGTGGGGGTAATGGGTATGAGACCCAGTACTTC	CAISGGNGYETQYF
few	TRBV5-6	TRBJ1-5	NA	TGTGCCAGCAGCTTGAGGTCCGCGGGGAGTAATCAGCCCCAGCATTTT	CASSLRSAGSNQPQHF
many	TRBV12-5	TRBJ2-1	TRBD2	TGTGCTAGTGCCATGGAGCGGGGGGGATACAATGAGCAGTTCTTC	CASAMERGGYNEQFF
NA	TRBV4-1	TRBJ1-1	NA	TGCGCCAGCAGCCAAGGAGGGGTTGTCCCAGTGATCCCTGAAGCTTTCTTT	CASSQGGVVPVIPEAFF
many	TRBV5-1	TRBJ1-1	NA	TGCGCCAGCAGCTTGGGCGCAGAGAACACTGAAGCTTTCTTT	CASSLGAENTEAFF
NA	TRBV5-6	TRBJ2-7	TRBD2	TGTGCCAGCAGCGTACTAGCGGGGGGCCAATACTACGAGCAGTACTTC	CASSVLAGGQYYEQYF
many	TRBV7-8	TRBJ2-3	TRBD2	TGTGCCAGCAGCTTGTCGTCTAGCGGGCTCACAGATACGCAGTATTTT	CASSLSSSGLTDTQYF
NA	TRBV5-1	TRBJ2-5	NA	TGCGCCAGCAGCTGGAGCGGGACAGGCCTAGGGTCGGAGACCCAGTACTTC	CASSWSGTGLGSETQYF
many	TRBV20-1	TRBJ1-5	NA	TGCAGTGCTAGTCAGCCAGGCGGAAATCAGCCCCAGCATTTT	CSASQPGGNQPQHF
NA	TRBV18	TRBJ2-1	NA	TGTGCCAGCTCAGTCCAGGGAGGCAATGAGCAGTTCTTC	CASSVQGGNEQFF
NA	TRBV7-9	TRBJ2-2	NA	TGTGCCAGCAGAGCTGCAGGGGCCGGGGAGCTGTTTTTT	CASRAAGAGELFF
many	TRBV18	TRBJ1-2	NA	TGTGCCAGCTCGGAGGACAGCGTCTATGGCTACACCTTC	CASSEDSVYGYTF
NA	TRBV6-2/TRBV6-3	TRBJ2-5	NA	TGTGCCATCCACCGCGCGGGGCCCCGGGGGACCCAGTACTTC	CAIHRAGPRGTQYF
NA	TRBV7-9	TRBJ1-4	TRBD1	TGTGCCAGCAGCCCGTGGGGACAGGGAGATGAAAAACTGTTTTTT	CASSPWGQGDEKLFF
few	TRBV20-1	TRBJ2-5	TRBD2	TGCAGTGCTTGGGGGGGGGATCTAAACCAAGAGACCCAGTACTTC	CSAWGGDLNQETQYF
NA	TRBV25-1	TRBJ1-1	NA	TGTGCCAGCAGTGAAATAGGCAACACTGAAGCTTTCTTT	CASSEIGNTEAFF
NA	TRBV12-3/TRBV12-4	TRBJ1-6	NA	TGTGCCAGCAGTCTTGAGATGGCCTATAATTCACCCCTCCACTTT	CASSLEMAYNSPLHF
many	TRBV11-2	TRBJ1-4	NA	TGTGCCAGCAGCTTAGACCGGGCGCTCCCAACTAATGAAAAACTGTTTTTT	CASSLDRALPTNEKLFF
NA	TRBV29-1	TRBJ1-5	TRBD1	TGCAGCGGGGGACAGGGGACCAATCAGCCCCAGCATTTT	CSGGQGTNQPQHF
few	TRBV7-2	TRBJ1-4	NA	TGTGCCAGCAGCCCACAGCTTGGAACTAATGAAAAACTGTTTTTT	CASSPQLGTNEKLFF
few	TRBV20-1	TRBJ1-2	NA	TGCAGTGGAATCCGGCGGGACGGATTCTATGGCTACACCTTC	CSGIRRDGFYGYTF
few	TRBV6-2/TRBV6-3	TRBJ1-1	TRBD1	TGTGCCAGCAGTTACCCCGCCGACCGGACAGGGGCGGTTATGAACACTGAAGCTTTCTTT	CASSYPADRTGAVMNTEAFF
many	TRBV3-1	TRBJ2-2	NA	TGTGCCAGCAGCCAACTTGGTAGCACCGGGGAGCTGTTTTTT	CASSQLGSTGELFF
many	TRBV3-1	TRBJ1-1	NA	TGTGCCAGCAGCCAAGGTCTGATATCAGCTTTCTTT	CASSQGLISAFF
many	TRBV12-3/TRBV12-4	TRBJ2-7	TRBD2	TGTGCCAGCAGTTTAAAAACGAGGCTAGCGGGCTCCTACGAGCAGTACTTC	CASSLKTRLAGSYEQYF
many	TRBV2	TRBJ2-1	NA	TGTGCCAGCAGTGAATCTGGGGGTCTGGATGAGCAGTTCTTC	CASSESGGLDEQFF
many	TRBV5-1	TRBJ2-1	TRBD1	TGCGCCAGCAGCGCCGGGACAGGGGCCCATGAGCAGTTCTTC	CASSAGTGAHEQFF
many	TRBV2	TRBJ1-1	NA	TGTGCCAGCAGTGATGGGACAAAGAAAGGTACTGAAGCTTTCTTT	CASSDGTKKGTEAFF
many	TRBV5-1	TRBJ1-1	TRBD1	TGCGCCAGCAGCTCCCAGGACAGGGGCACTGAAGCTTTCTTT	CASSSQDRGTEAFF
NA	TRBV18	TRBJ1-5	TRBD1	TGTGCCAGCTCATCCGGACAGGGAAAAAGCAATCAGCCCCAGCATTTT	CASSSGQGKSNQPQHF
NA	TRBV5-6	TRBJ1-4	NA	TGTGCCAGCAGCTTGGATATGCGGAATGAAAAACTGTTTTTT	CASSLDMRNEKLFF
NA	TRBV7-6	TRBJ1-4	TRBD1	TGTGCCAGCAGCTTAGCCCCTGACAGGGGGCGGGAAAAACTGTTTTTT	CASSLAPDRGREKLFF
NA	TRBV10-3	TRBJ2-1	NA	TGTGCCATCAAGCGAGATACCACAAGTGAGCAGTTCTTC	CAIKRDTTSEQFF
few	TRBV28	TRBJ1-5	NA	TGTGCCAGCAGTTTCGGGGGGGTCGGGAATCAGCCCCAGCATTTT	CASSFGGVGNQPQHF
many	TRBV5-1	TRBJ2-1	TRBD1	TGCGCCAGCAGCTTGAGACAGGGGGCGGGCAATGAGCAGTTCTTC	CASSLRQGAGNEQFF
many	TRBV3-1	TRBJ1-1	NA	TGTGCCAGCAGCCCCGGAGTTCCGAACACTGAAGCTTTCTTT	CASSPGVPNTEAFF
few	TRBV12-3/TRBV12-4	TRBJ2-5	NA	TGTGCCAGCAGTTTTAAGGGGCGCTTCCAAGAGACCCAGTACTTC	CASSFKGRFQETQYF
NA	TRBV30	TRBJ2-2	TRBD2	TGTGCCTGGAGTGTTGGACTAGCTGCGAACACCGGGGAGCTGTTTTTT	CAWSVGLAANTGELFF
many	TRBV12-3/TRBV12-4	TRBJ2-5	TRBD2	TGTGCCAGCAGTCTCGTGCGGGGGGTTCAGGAGACCCAGTACTTC	CASSLVRGVQETQYF
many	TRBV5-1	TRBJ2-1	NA	TGCGCCAGCAGCTATCACGTTTCGGCAGACCTGGATGAGCAGTTCTTC	CASSYHVSADLDEQFF
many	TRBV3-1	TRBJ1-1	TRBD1	TGTGGCACCTCGGACAGGGCTAACACTGAAGCTTTCTTT	CGTSDRANTEAFF
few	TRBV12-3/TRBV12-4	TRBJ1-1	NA	TGTGCCAGCAGTTTTGGGGGAGTATGGGGTGCTTTCTTT	CASSFGGVWGAFF
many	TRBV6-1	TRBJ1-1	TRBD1	TGTGCCAGCAGTCCTCGACAGGGAGTGAACACTGAAGCTTTCTTT	CASSPRQGVNTEAFF
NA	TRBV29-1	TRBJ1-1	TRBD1	TGCAGCGTGACCCGGGACAGGGGCACTGAAGCTTTCTTT	CSVTRDRGTEAFF
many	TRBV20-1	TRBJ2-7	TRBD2	TGCAGTGCTAGAGATCACCAGCGGGGGATGAACGAGCAGTACTTC	CSARDHQRGMNEQYF
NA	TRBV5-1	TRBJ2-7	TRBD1	TGCGCCAGCAGCTTGGGGACAGGGGCTTTTGACTACGAGCAGTACTTC	CASSLGTGAFDYEQYF
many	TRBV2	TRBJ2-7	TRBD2	TGTGCCAGCAGGGGGTTAGCGGGGGACCACAGTTACGAGCAGTACTTC	CASRGLAGDHSYEQYF
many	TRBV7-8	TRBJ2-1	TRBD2	TGTGCCAGCAGCTTAGATACTAGCGAGGCCTACAATGAGCAGTTCTTC	CASSLDTSEAYNEQFF
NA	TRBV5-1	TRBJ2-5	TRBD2	TGCGCCAGCAGCTTCTCTACTAGCGCTGGATTCCAAGAGACCCAGTACTTC	CASSFSTSAGFQETQYF
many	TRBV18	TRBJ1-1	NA	TGTGCCAGCTCACCACCCGGGGGGCGCGACACTGAAGCTTTCTTT	CASSPPGGRDTEAFF
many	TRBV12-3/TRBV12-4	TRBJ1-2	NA	TGTGCCAGCAGTTCAAACTATGGCTACACCTTC	CASSSNYGYTF
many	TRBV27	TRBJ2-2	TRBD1	TGTGCCAGCAGTTTAAGGACAGGGATAACCGGGGAGCTGTTTTTT	CASSLRTGITGELFF